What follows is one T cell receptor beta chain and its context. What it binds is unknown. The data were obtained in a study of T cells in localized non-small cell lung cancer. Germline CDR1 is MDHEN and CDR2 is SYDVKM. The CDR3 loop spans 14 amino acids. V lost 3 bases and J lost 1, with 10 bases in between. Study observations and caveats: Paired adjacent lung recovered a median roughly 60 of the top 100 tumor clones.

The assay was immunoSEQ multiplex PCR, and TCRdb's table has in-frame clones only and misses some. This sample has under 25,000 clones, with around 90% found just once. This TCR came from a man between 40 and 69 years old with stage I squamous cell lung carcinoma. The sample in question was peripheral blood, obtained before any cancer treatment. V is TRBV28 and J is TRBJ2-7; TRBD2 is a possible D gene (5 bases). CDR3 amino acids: CASSFAGPSYEQYF. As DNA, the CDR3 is TGTGCCAGCAGTTTCGCGGGCCCATCCTACGAGCAGTACTTC.